The T cell receptor (beta chain) under discussion was sequenced for a study of T cell responses to AZD1222 COVID-19 vaccine. The overall study: Timing groups of about 4 and about 12 weeks for second doses were pooled.

Findings and caveats of the study: Recipients of two AZD1222 doses showed rising Spike-specific TCR breadth and depth. Repertoires were sampled only after the peak T cell response. Nearly half of spike-specific TCRs reportedly target variant regions that are unmutated in the B.1.351 and B.1.1.7 variants.

CDR3 length: 14 amino acids. Deletions cut 7 bases from V and 7 bases from J, with 17 bases between. From germline, CDR1 is LNHDA and CDR2 SQIVND (reference sequence). Profiled with immunoSEQ multiplex PCR; TCRdb holds only in-frame clones, not every one. The sample carries about 110,000 clones, approximately 89% recorded once. Concerning this clone: Its antigen is unidentified.

This rearrangement joins TRBV19 to TRBJ1-5, with D possibly matching TRBD1 (5 bases). The input for sequencing was peripheral blood, taken on day 0 of AZD1222 vaccination. The sequence derives from an adult in good health. The CDR3 nucleotides read TGTGCCAGTAACATGAGAGGGGTAGGCCAGCCCCAGCATTTT. Its translation is CASNMRGVGQPQHF.